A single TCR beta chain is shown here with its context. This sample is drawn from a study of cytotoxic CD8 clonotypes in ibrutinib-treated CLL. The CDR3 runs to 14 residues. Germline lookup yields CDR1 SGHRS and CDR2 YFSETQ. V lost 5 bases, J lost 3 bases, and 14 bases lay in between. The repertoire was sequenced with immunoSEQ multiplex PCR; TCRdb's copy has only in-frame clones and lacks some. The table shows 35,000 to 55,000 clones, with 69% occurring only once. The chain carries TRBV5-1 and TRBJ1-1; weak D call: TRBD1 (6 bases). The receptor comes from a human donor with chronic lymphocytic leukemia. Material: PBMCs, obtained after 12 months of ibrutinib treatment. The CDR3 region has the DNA TGCGCCAGCAGTGAAGGGGGGCTCGACACTGAAGCTTTCTTT. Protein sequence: CASSEGGLDTEAFF. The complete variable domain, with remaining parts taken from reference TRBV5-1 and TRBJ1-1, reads KAGVTQTPRYLIKTRGQQVTLSCSPISGHRSVSWYQQTPGQGLQFLFEYFSETQRNKGNFPGRFSGRQFSNSRSEMNVSTLELGDSALYLCASSEGGLDTEAFFGQGTRLTVV.